The present TCR beta chain was sequenced within a study of blood T cell repertoires in COVID-19. Study in general: Samples taken during acute and convalescent COVID-19 were collected in the United States, Italy and Spain. T cells, B-cell-depleted T cells, or PBMCs supplied cDNA or gDNA.

Authors' processing steps: Estimation of nucleated cell counts was performed using reference gene primer amplification. The protocol was immunoSEQ multiplex PCR, while the TCRdb copy is restricted to in-frame clones and leaves out a portion. V and J calls and clone size come straight from that table; D and trimming were deduced from the DNA. This table has approximately 320,000 clones, about nine tenths appearing once. The Seattle patients, enrolled during active infection, were followed longitudinally. Sequenced material: peripheral blood. The source of this sequence is a woman aged 30 to 39 with COVID-19, enrolled during active disease.

Written as DNA, the CDR3 is TGTGCCAGCAGTTACGGACAGGGGGCAGATACGCAGTATTTT. Amino acids: CASSYGQGADTQYF. This chain links TRBV6-5 with TRBJ2-3; TRBD1 agrees at 10 bases. CDR3 length equals 14 residues. The germline CDR1 and CDR2 sequences are MNHEY and SVGAGI. The ends lost 2 bases at V and 4 bases at J; junction bases unmatched: 0.